The 9 T cell receptor beta chains given below trace back to one sample, sequenced in a study of memory CD4+ T cells and cytomegalovirus serostatus. The sort gate was single viable CD3+CD4+CD8-CD45RO+ cells for memory CD4+ T cells. Clones were sequenced by immunoSEQ multiplex PCR, and TCRdb holds only the in-frame ones, with some missing. The sample lists 55,000 or so clones, around 83% occurring once. Sequencing input: memory CD4+ T cells from blood. These receptors came from an adult in good health and CMV-seropositive.

V usage is TRBV14 and J usage is TRBJ2-3; D is tentatively TRBD1 or TRBD2 (7 bases each). CDR3 length: 13 amino acids. The V gene lost 3 bases and the J gene lost 9 bases, with 13 bases spanning the gap. Germline V CDR1 and CDR2: SGHDN, FVKESK. Here the CDR3 reads CASSQNRGGTQYF. The CDR3 nucleotides are TGTGCCAGCAGCCAGAACAGGGGAGGGACGCAGTATTTT.

The chain is built from TRBV2 and TRBJ2-5, with D perhaps assigned TRBD1 or TRBD2 (5 bases each). CDR1 SNHLY and CDR2 FYNNEI come from the germline V gene. Trimming shortened V by 7 bases and J by 1 base, and 10 bases separated the two germline ends. CDR3 length equals 13 residues. The chain's CDR3 is CASKRDGQETQYF. CDR3 DNA sequence: TGTGCCAGCAAGAGGGACGGCCAAGAGACCCAGTACTTC.

The chain carries TRBV7-8 and TRBJ2-7, with D perhaps given as TRBD1 or TRBD2 (6 bases each). The germline V and J ends were trimmed by 5 bases and 2 bases, with 13 bases remaining between them. In germline, CDR1 is SGHVS, CDR2 FQNEAQ. The CDR3 totals 14 residues. The CDR3 coding sequence is TGTGCCAGCAGCCCACAGGGAGGCGCCTACGAGCAGTACTTC. This encodes CASSPQGGAYEQYF.

The chain has TRBV7-2 and TRBJ1-5; 7 bases match TRBD1. Germline V gene data show CDR1 as SGHTA and CDR2 as FQGNSA. The CDR3 extends over 14 amino acids. The J segment lost 3 bases and the V segment lost 5 bases, leaving 4 bases of the junction unmatched. As DNA, the CDR3 is TGTGCCAGCAGCACGGGACAGCCCAATCAGCCCCAGCATTTT. Its translation is CASSTGQPNQPQHF.

This clone has a single count. The chain carries TRBV11-2 and TRBJ2-1, with TRBD2 as a possible D gene (5 bases). The germline CDR1 and CDR2 sequences are SGHAT and FQNNGV. The CDR3 extends over 13 amino acids. The V gene lost 1 base and the J gene lost 7 bases, with 8 bases spanning the gap. The CDR3 here is CASSLVRRNEQFF. CDR3 nucleotide sequence: TGTGCCAGCAGCTTAGTGCGGAGGAATGAGCAGTTCTTC.

The chain carries TRBV23-1 and TRBJ1-1, with 7 bases matching TRBD1. Being an ORF, TRBV23-1 has a function that is uncertain. V trimming: 1 base; J trimming: 3 bases; junction bases outside the gene matches: 5. The CDR3 runs to 15 residues. The CDR3 spells CASSQFETGDTEAFF. In nucleotides, the CDR3 is TGCGCCAGCAGTCAATTCGAAACAGGGGACACTGAAGCTTTCTTT.

V usage is TRBV6-1 and J usage is TRBJ2-1; no reliable D call. The CDR3 length is 11 residues. V was cut by 7 bases and J by 9 bases, with 10 bases left in between. Per the germline V gene, CDR1 is MNHNS and CDR2 is SASEGT. The CDR3 protein is CASTQFTEQFF. DNA for the CDR3: TGTGCCAGCACCCAGTTCACTGAGCAGTTCTTC.

This clone was seen once. The chain uses TRBV18 and TRBJ1-1; the D is unclear. Trimming stripped 3 bases from V and 2 bases from J, with 10 bases between. Germline loops: CDR1 KGHSH, CDR2 LQKENI. The CDR3 length is 14 residues. CDR3 sequence reads: CASSPSRGNTEAFF. CDR3 bases: TGTGCCAGCTCACCCTCCCGTGGAAACACTGAAGCTTTCTTT.

This chain links TRBV7-9 with TRBJ1-1; D is possibly TRBD1 (6 bases). V lost 5 bases to trimming and J lost 11 bases, with 21 bases between them. Germline CDR1 is SEHNR and CDR2 is FQNEAQ (reference sequence). The CDR3 consists of 14 residues. The CDR3 region is CASSTRTGRGTAFF. DNA for the CDR3: TGTGCCAGCAGCACCCGAACGGGCAGGGGCACGGCTTTCTTT.